The entry below describes one T cell receptor (beta chain). J lost 7 bases, V lost 3 bases, and 9 bases had no gene match. CDR1 SGDLS and CDR2 YYNGEE come from the germline V gene. The CDR3 loop spans 15 amino acids. This specimen belongs to a study of blood T cell repertoires in COVID-19. The protocol was immunoSEQ multiplex PCR, while the TCRdb copy is restricted to in-frame clones and leaves out a portion. This sample yields a few hundred thousand clones, of which over 75% are seen a single time; roughly 8.6% belongs to the top ten. This chain joins TRBV9 and TRBJ1-2, with 10 bases that match TRBD1. The sequenced sample was peripheral blood. The TCR was taken from a human donor in a cohort sampled during active COVID-19. Here the CDR3 DNA reads TGTGCCAGCAGCGACCCCGGGACAGGGGACTTTGGCTACACCTTC. Translation gives CASSDPGTGDFGYTF.